This T cell receptor (beta chain) was recovered during a study of blood T cell repertoires in COVID-19. Study context: Sites in the United States, Italy and Spain provided acute and convalescent COVID-19 samples. The cDNA or gDNA used as material had been derived from T cells, B-cell-depleted T cells, or PBMCs.

The J segment lost 7 bases and the V segment lost 5 bases, leaving 11 bases of the junction unmatched. This CDR3 has 14 amino acids. Germline V gives CDR1 MDHEN, CDR2 SYDVKM. As processed by the authors: Amplification with reference gene primers provided the estimates of nucleated cell counts. Method: immunoSEQ multiplex PCR; TCRdb's copy keeps in-frame clones and lacks some. That table supplies the V and J calls and clone size; D and trimming were determined from the DNA. The sample includes a few hundred thousand clones, roughly 86% seen only once; the top ten take approximately 7.8%. The sample comprised peripheral blood. V gene TRBV28 combines with J gene TRBJ2-7; 7 positions match TRBD1. This sequence was found in a woman in her 50s who had recovered from COVID-19. CDR3 in amino acids: CASSAGTAVREQYF. The CDR3 DNA reads as TGTGCCAGCAGTGCCGGGACAGCCGTCCGAGAGCAGTACTTC.